This T cell receptor (beta chain) is drawn from a study of response to subunit inactivated influenza vaccine. Regarding the study as a whole: Each seasonal flu vaccination may recruit only limited new T cells, authors suggested.

Turning to this clonotype: What it recognizes is unknown.

Each CDR3 protein is one row after TCRdb ran MiXCR on the RT-PCR reads. Of more than 450,000 distinct CDR3 sequences in the sample, over 9.5% are singletons; the top ten hold roughly a tenth. Losses at the gene ends were 4 bases for V and 1 base for J; bases not matched to a gene: 11. Germline V gene lookup returns CDR1 SGHAT and CDR2 FQNNGV. CDR3 length: 18 amino acids. The V call is TRBV11-2, the J call TRBJ2-5; 11 bases map to TRBD1. The clonotype originates from a man between 50 and 59 years old who received an inactivated influenza vaccine. This sample comprised PBMCs from blood, obtained on the day of vaccination. CDR3 bases: TGTGCCAGCAGCTCCCGGACAGGGGGCGGGGCCCTCCAAGAGACCCAGTACTTC. Its translation is CASSSRTGGGALQETQYF.